The rows below give T cell receptor beta chains drawn from one sample of a study of cytomegalovirus exposure and HLA in healthy donors. The data were produced by immunoSEQ multiplex PCR, yet TCRdb's version contains in-frame clones alone and is incomplete. The sample has approximately 300,000 clones, roughly 87% seen once. The specimen sequenced was PBMCs. The receptors originated from a woman aged 25 to 45 in good health and CMV-seropositive. CDR3s include the opening cysteine and the closing phenylalanine or tryptophan. D genes are given only for firm matches. Clone size appears in some rows only: once, few, many, or a class for an expanded clone.

CDR3 protein,CDR3 DNA,V gene,J gene,clone size,D gene
CASSLLAGSYNEQFF,TGTGCCAGCAGCTTATTAGCGGGCTCCTACAATGAGCAGTTCTTC,TRBV11-2,TRBJ2-1,NA,TRBD2
CASRPGQVGTDTQYF,TGCGCCAGCAGGCCGGGGCAGGTGGGGACAGATACGCAGTATTTT,TRBV5-1,TRBJ2-3,NA,NA
CASSVDQGYEQYF,TGTGCCAGCAGCGTAGACCAGGGATACGAGCAGTACTTC,TRBV9,TRBJ2-7,NA,NA
CASSRSNYGYTF,TGTGCCAGCAGCCGAAGCAACTATGGCTACACCTTC,TRBV7-9,TRBJ1-2,NA,NA
CASSLGRNTGELFF,TGTGCCAGCAGCTTAGGAAGGAACACCGGGGAGCTGTTTTTT,TRBV7-8,TRBJ2-2,few,NA
CASSPQGGPYNEQFF,TGTGCCAGCAGCCCCCAAGGGGGTCCCTACAATGAGCAGTTCTTC,TRBV14,TRBJ2-1,NA,NA
CASSYFGAGGYTF,TGTGCCAGCAGTTACTTTGGGGCGGGTGGCTACACCTTC,TRBV6-5,TRBJ1-2,NA,NA
CASTGWVEQYF,TGTGCCAGCACCGGGTGGGTCGAGCAGTACTTC,TRBV6-1,TRBJ2-7,NA,NA
CASSIGASNQPQHF,TGTGCCAGTAGTATCGGGGCGTCCAATCAGCCCCAGCATTTT,TRBV19,TRBJ1-5,NA,NA
CSVESWKGGNTEAFF,TGCAGCGTTGAATCGTGGAAGGGGGGGAACACTGAAGCTTTCTTT,TRBV29-1,TRBJ1-1,NA,NA
CASGGRGATNEKLFF,TGTGCCAGCGGGGGAAGGGGCGCAACTAATGAAAAACTGTTTTTT,TRBV9,TRBJ1-4,NA,NA
CASSVGSYPTYEQYF,TGCGCCAGCAGCGTCGGGTCTTACCCCACCTACGAGCAGTACTTC,TRBV5-1,TRBJ2-7,NA,NA
CASRMGGTQYF,TGTGCCAGCAGGATGGGTGGGACCCAGTACTTC,TRBV6-5,TRBJ2-5,NA,NA
CASSSTVYNEQFF,TGTGCCAGCAGCTCGACAGTATACAATGAGCAGTTCTTC,TRBV5-4,TRBJ2-1,NA,NA
CASSLKRGTGYGYTF,TGTGCCAGCAGCTTAAAAAGGGGGACAGGCTATGGCTACACCTTC,TRBV11-1,TRBJ1-2,NA,TRBD1
CASSSFGDKNYGYTF,TGCGCCAGCAGCTCATTTGGCGACAAAAACTATGGCTACACCTTC,TRBV5-1,TRBJ1-2,NA,NA
CASSPTARGRGDEQFF,TGTGCCAGCAGCCCAACGGCGCGCGGGAGAGGGGATGAGCAGTTCTTC,TRBV11-2,TRBJ2-1,NA,TRBD2
CASSGEGDEQFF,TGTGCCAGCAGCGGGGAGGGCGATGAGCAGTTCTTC,TRBV7-3,TRBJ2-1,NA,TRBD2
CASSLDNPSREQYF,TGTGCCAGCAGTTTAGATAACCCCTCTCGGGAGCAGTACTTC,TRBV27,TRBJ2-7,NA,NA
CASSLGRAPAQHF,TGTGCCAGCAGCTTAGGGAGGGCTCCAGCCCAGCATTTT,TRBV7-9,TRBJ1-5,NA,NA
CSVDRATEQFF,TGCAGCGTTGACAGGGCCACTGAGCAGTTCTTC,TRBV29-1,TRBJ2-1,NA,NA
CASTERGHEQYF,TGTGCCAGCACCGAAAGGGGGCACGAGCAGTACTTC,TRBV6-1,TRBJ2-7,NA,TRBD1
CASSLDVITDTQYF,TGTGCCAGCAGCTTAGACGTTATCACAGATACGCAGTATTTT,TRBV7-2,TRBJ2-3,NA,NA
CASSVGSQGAAAFF,TGTGCCAGCAGCGTAGGGTCACAGGGGGCGGCAGCTTTCTTT,TRBV9,TRBJ1-1,NA,TRBD1
CASSPPLGYEQYF,TGTGCCAGTAGTCCCCCACTTGGATACGAGCAGTACTTC,TRBV19,TRBJ2-7,NA,NA
CASSLGGQGNEKLFF,TGTGCCAGCAGCCTCGGAGGGCAGGGCAATGAAAAACTGTTTTTT,TRBV7-8,TRBJ1-4,NA,NA
CASSQDHGGGQPQHF,TGCGCCAGCAGCCAAGATCACGGAGGGGGGCAGCCCCAGCATTTT,TRBV4-1,TRBJ1-5,NA,NA
CASRGADEQYF,TGTGCCAGCAGGGGGGCCGACGAGCAGTACTTC,TRBV18,TRBJ2-7,NA,NA
CASSPSRGPYYGYTF,TGTGCCAGCAGTCCATCCCGAGGGCCCTACTATGGCTACACCTTC,TRBV28,TRBJ1-2,NA,NA
CASSSRGRTEAFF,TGTGCCAGCAGTTCCAGGGGGCGGACTGAAGCTTTCTTT,TRBV27,TRBJ1-1,NA,TRBD1
CASGLAGTPDNEQFF,TGTGCTAGTGGTTTGGCTGGGACACCCGACAATGAGCAGTTCTTC,TRBV12-5,TRBJ2-1,NA,NA
CSAPTSGYNEQFF,TGCAGCGCCCCGACTAGCGGATACAATGAGCAGTTCTTC,TRBV29-1,TRBJ2-1,NA,TRBD2
CSAQSRDRDYGYTF,TGCAGCGCTCAGTCCCGGGACAGGGACTATGGCTACACCTTC,TRBV29-1,TRBJ1-2,NA,TRBD1
CAWSPRVDTEAFF,TGTGCCTGGAGCCCCAGGGTGGATACTGAAGCTTTCTTT,TRBV30,TRBJ1-1,NA,NA
CASSHGQGARNGYTF,TGCGCCAGCAGCCATGGACAGGGGGCGCGGAATGGCTACACCTTC,TRBV4-3,TRBJ1-2,few,TRBD1
CAIRRDRGNNEQFF,TGTGCCATCAGGAGGGACAGGGGAAACAATGAGCAGTTCTTC,TRBV10-3,TRBJ2-1,NA,TRBD1
CASSDRANNEQFF,TGTGCCAGCAGTGACAGGGCTAACAATGAGCAGTTCTTC,TRBV6-4,TRBJ2-1,NA,NA
CASSPSPVAGLDTDTQYF,TGTGCCAGCAGCCCGAGCCCCGTAGCGGGATTGGACACAGATACGCAGTATTTT,TRBV7-8,TRBJ2-3,NA,TRBD2
CASSQESRGSGYGYTF,TGTGCCAGCAGCCAGGAGAGTCGGGGCAGCGGGTATGGCTACACCTTC,TRBV4-2,TRBJ1-2,NA,NA
CASSVEGTTFYGYTF,TGTGCCAGCAGCGTAGAAGGGACAACCTTCTATGGCTACACCTTC,TRBV9,TRBJ1-2,NA,NA
CASSLVVPTDTQYF,TGTGCCAGCAGCTTAGTAGTCCCGACAGATACGCAGTATTTT,TRBV7-9,TRBJ2-3,NA,NA
CASSLSGTIYEQYF,TGTGCCAGCAGTTTGTCGGGGACAATCTACGAGCAGTACTTC,TRBV28,TRBJ2-7,NA,NA
CASSPGTGGHEQYF,TGTGCCAGCAGTCCCGGGACAGGGGGCCACGAGCAGTACTTC,TRBV6-5,TRBJ2-7,few,TRBD1
CASSEDPGIWSGGYTF,TGTGCCAGCAGTGAAGATCCGGGGATTTGGTCGGGTGGCTACACCTTC,TRBV6-1,TRBJ1-2,NA,NA
CASSSEWPGERDYEQYF,TGTGCCAGCAGCTCAGAGTGGCCGGGCGAGCGGGACTACGAGCAGTACTTC,TRBV7-8,TRBJ2-7,NA,TRBD2
CASTDGLAGYEQYF,TGTGCCAGCACTGATGGACTAGCGGGATACGAGCAGTACTTC,TRBV6-1,TRBJ2-7,NA,TRBD2
CASCLRDRRNQPQHF,TGTGCCAGCTGTCTCCGGGACCGCCGCAATCAGCCCCAGCATTTT,TRBV6-1,TRBJ1-5,NA,NA
CASSQVASLEDTQYF,TGCGCCAGCAGCCAAGTGGCTTCGCTGGAAGATACGCAGTATTTT,TRBV4-3,TRBJ2-3,NA,NA
CASSRSSGSPGNEQFF,TGTGCCAGCAGTCGGTCTAGCGGGAGCCCCGGCAATGAGCAGTTCTTC,TRBV2,TRBJ2-1,once,TRBD2